The 31 T cell receptor beta chains presented below share a single source sample, sequenced in a study of shared clonotypes between healthy human individuals. Naive CD8 cells were CD45RO-negative, positively selected for CCR7, excluding terminally differentiated effector memory CD45RA+ cells. The assay was immunoSEQ multiplex PCR, and TCRdb's table has in-frame clones only and misses some. The table lists roughly 2,000,000 clones, about 95% of them singletons. Material: naive CD8+ T cells sorted from blood. The source is a man between 18 and 29 years old in good health.

This clone was detected only once. V is TRBV2 and J is TRBJ2-7, with 11 bases lining up with TRBD2. This CDR3 is 14 amino acids long. Losses at the gene ends were 5 bases for V and 6 bases for J; bases not matched to a gene: 6. Looked up from germline, CDR1 is SNHLY and CDR2 is FYNNEI. The chain's CDR3 is CASSLAGGRGEQYF. CDR3 nucleotides: TGTGCCAGCAGTCTAGCGGGAGGCCGGGGCGAGCAGTACTTC.

This rearrangement joins TRBV7-9 to TRBJ2-7; TRBD1 matches at 8 bases. After removal of 1 base from V and 5 bases from J, the junction contained 4 bases not matched to a gene. Germline V gives CDR1 SEHNR, CDR2 FQNEAQ (reference sequence). The CDR3 has 14 amino acids. CDR3 bases: TGTGCCAGCAGCTTAGTAGGGACAGGTAACGAGCAGTACTTC. It is translated as CASSLVGTGNEQYF.

In this sample, this clone turned up a few times. J is TRBJ1-3 and V is TRBV9, with TRBD1 as a possible D gene (5 bases). Trimming stripped 3 bases from V and 3 bases from J, with 10 bases between. CDR1 SGDLS and CDR2 YYNGEE come from the germline V gene. The CDR3 extends over 14 amino acids. In DNA, the CDR3 is TGTGCCAGCAGCGCCCGGGACGGTGGAAACACCATATATTTT. Residues: CASSARDGGNTIYF.

As regards this clone: Compared with germline, one end of the junction differs, possibly owing to a read error. The V and J genes are TRBV7-7 and TRBJ2-7; the D gene is possibly TRBD2 (5 bases). CDR3 length: 14 amino acids. CDR1 is SSHAT and CDR2 is FNYEAQ in the germline V gene (reference sequence). The CDR3 loop reads CASSLEVSGYEQYF. Here the CDR3 DNA reads TGTGCTAGCAGCTTAGAGGTTTCGGGATACGAGCAGTACTTC.

This rearrangement joins TRBV27 to TRBJ2-1, with 14 nucleotides matching TRBD2. There are 19 residues in the CDR3. V lost 3 bases and J lost 0; bases outside the gene matches: 7. From germline, CDR1 is MNHEY and CDR2 SMNVEV (reference sequence). DNA for the CDR3: TGTGCCAGCAGTTTCCTTCCCGGGACTAGCGGGAGCTCCTACAATGAGCAGTTCTTC. Amino acid sequence: CASSFLPGTSGSSYNEQFF.

CDR3: CASSFPRDYEQYF. DNA for the CDR3: TGTGCCAGCAGCTTTCCCCGGGACTACGAGCAGTACTTC. The gene calls are TRBV7-9 and TRBJ2-7, with D tentatively TRBD2 (5 bases). The V gene's germline CDR1 is SEHNR and CDR2 FQNEAQ (reference sequence). The length of the CDR3 is 13 residues. The V and J ends lost 3 bases and 3 bases respectively, with 9 bases between them.

The chain is built from TRBV5-6 and TRBJ2-7, with 10 nucleotides matching TRBD2. Germline V gene sequence: CDR1 SGHDT, CDR2 YYEEEE. The V segment lost 0 bases and the J segment 1 base; nucleotides outside the gene matches: 7. The CDR3 runs 17 residues. This CDR3 is CASSLAGAGGPSYEQYF. CDR3 nucleotide sequence: TGTGCCAGCAGCTTGGCGGGAGCGGGAGGGCCATCCTACGAGCAGTACTTC. The full variable domain, in which reference TRBV5-6 and TRBJ2-7 provide the parts outside the CDR3, is DAGVTQSPTHLIKTRGQQVTLRCSPKSGHDTVSWYQQALGQGPQFIFQYYEEEERQRGNFPDRFSGHQFPNYSSELNVNALLLGDSALYLCASSLAGAGGPSYEQYFGPGTRLTVT.

The chain joins TRBV7-9 to TRBJ2-7, with a possible D match to TRBD1 (6 bases). Trimming removed 4 bases at V and 6 bases at J, with 25 bases between. Germline-derived CDR1 and CDR2 are SEHNR and FQNEAQ (reference sequence). CDR3 length: 17 residues. CDR3 protein: CASSSDIDPRQEFEQYF. CDR3 coding DNA: TGTGCCAGCAGCTCAGATATAGATCCCAGACAGGAATTCGAGCAGTACTTC.

V usage is TRBV4-3 and J usage is TRBJ2-7, with D hard to call. CDR3 length equals 15 residues. V was pared by 0 bases and J by 3 bases, with 12 bases between. CDR1 and CDR2 from the germline V gene are LGHNA and YSLEER. The CDR3 spells CASSQESTQYYEQYF. The CDR3 region has the DNA TGCGCCAGCAGCCAAGAATCCACTCAATACTACGAGCAGTACTTC.

On this clone: Additional DNA sequences in this sample encode the identical CDR3. The rearrangement links TRBV27 to TRBJ1-1; D remains ambiguous. V gave up 3 bases and J gave up 1 base, with 9 bases separating them. Germline CDR1 reads MNHEY; CDR2 reads SMNVEV (reference sequence). The length of the CDR3 is 14 residues. The CDR3 region has the DNA TGTGCCAGCAGTTTTCTGGGTGGGAACACTGAAGCTTTCTTT. Encoded protein: CASSFLGGNTEAFF.

About this clone: The same CDR3 also results from other DNA sequences found in this sample. This rearrangement joins TRBV4-3 to TRBJ2-7, with D tentatively TRBD2 (5 bases). V lost 0 bases to trimming and J lost 7 bases, with 10 bases between them. Germline values: CDR1 LGHNA, CDR2 YSLEER. The CDR3 length is 13 residues. CDR3 sequence (DNA): TGCGCCAGCAGCCAAGATCGAGGGAGTGAGCAGTACTTC. This gives the protein CASSQDRGSEQYF.

As to this clone: This sample includes further DNA sequences coding for the same CDR3. The DNA for the CDR3 is TGTGCCAGCAGCGTAGGCGGGTTAACTGAAGCTTTCTTT. Translated, it gives CASSVGGLTEAFF. V is TRBV9 and J is TRBJ1-1; D unclear. Trimming took off 0 bases at V and 5 bases at J, with 8 bases between the two ends. The length of the CDR3 is 13 residues. CDR1 is SGDLS, CDR2 YYNGEE, per germline.

This clone was seen a handful of times. V gene TRBV19 combines with J gene TRBJ2-7; 8 bases map to TRBD2. In germline, CDR1 is LNHDA, CDR2 SQIVND (reference sequence). CDR3 length: 15 residues. Losses at the gene ends were 6 bases for V and 5 bases for J; bases not matched to a gene: 12. CDR3 sequence: CASSLETGGWDEQYF. CDR3 in DNA: TGTGCCAGTAGCCTAGAGACGGGAGGGTGGGACGAGCAGTACTTC.

This chain connects TRBV11-2 to TRBJ1-2; 12 bases fit TRBD1. Per the germline V gene, CDR1 is SGHAT and CDR2 is FQNNGV. The V gene end was trimmed by 4 bases and the J gene end by 6 bases; junction bases not matched to a gene: 6. This CDR3 region has 15 residues. The CDR3 nucleotides are TGTGCCAGCAGCTACGGGACAGGGGGCTGGGATGGCTACACCTTC. Translation: CASSYGTGGWDGYTF.

Comments on this clone: Other nucleotide sequences in the sample specify the same CDR3. J is TRBJ2-2 and V is TRBV27, with D maybe TRBD2 (5 bases). Trimming removed 8 bases at V and 9 bases at J, with 13 bases between. The CDR3 loop spans 12 amino acids. Germline CDR1 is MNHEY and CDR2 is SMNVEV (reference sequence). CDR3 sequence (DNA): TGTGCCAGCTCTTTTGGAGGCCGGGAGCTGTTTTTT. Translated, it gives CASSFGGRELFF.

The rearrangement joins TRBV6-5 to TRBJ2-7, with D hard to call. Germline assignment: CDR1 MNHEY and CDR2 SVGAGI. V dropped 7 bases and J dropped 2 bases, with 9 bases sitting between them. The CDR3 loop spans 12 amino acids. The CDR3 DNA sequence: TGTGCCAGCATCGGCCCTACCTACGAGCAGTACTTC. Residues: CASIGPTYEQYF.

This chain joins TRBV6-1 and TRBJ2-7; D is unclear. The V end was cut by 0 bases, the J end by 7 bases, with 22 bases between. There are 17 residues in the CDR3. The V gene's germline CDR1 is MNHNS and CDR2 SASEGT. The CDR3 region is CASSEARWSDGRREQYF. Written as DNA, the CDR3 is TGTGCCAGCAGTGAAGCGCGGTGGTCGGACGGACGACGGGAGCAGTACTTC.

The chain recombines TRBV6-5 with TRBJ1-2, with 8 bases aligning to TRBD1. CDR3 length: 16 residues. CDR1 is MNHEY and CDR2 is SVGAGI in the germline V gene. V was pared by 1 base and J by 0 bases, with 4 bases of the junction left unmatched. The CDR3 protein is CASSYYDRGANYGYTF. In nucleotides, the CDR3 is TGTGCCAGCAGTTACTACGACAGGGGTGCTAACTATGGCTACACCTTC.

V is TRBV5-6 and J is TRBJ2-3, with 13 nucleotides matching TRBD2. The CDR3 length is 16 residues. V was pared by 3 bases and J by 8 bases, with 9 bases of the junction left unmatched. Looked up from germline, CDR1 is SGHDT and CDR2 is YYEEEE. In nucleotides, the CDR3 is TGTGCCAGCAGCTCCGGACTAGCGGGAGATATGGGTACGCAGTATTTT. It yields the protein CASSSGLAGDMGTQYF. Full variable domain (remainder filled in from reference TRBV5-6 and TRBJ2-3): DAGVTQSPTHLIKTRGQQVTLRCSPKSGHDTVSWYQQALGQGPQFIFQYYEEEERQRGNFPDRFSGHQFPNYSSELNVNALLLGDSALYLCASSSGLAGDMGTQYFGPGTRLTVL.

The gene calls are TRBV7-9 and TRBJ2-7; possibly TRBD1 or TRBD2 for D (7 bases each). CDR3 length: 17 residues. The V and J ends lost 2 bases and 4 bases respectively, with 21 bases between them. The V gene's germline CDR1 is SEHNR and CDR2 FQNEAQ (reference sequence). CDR3 loop: CASSLYSGGQKDYEQYF. CDR3 nucleotide sequence: TGTGCCAGCAGCTTATATTCGGGGGGACAGAAAGATTACGAGCAGTACTTC.

The chain carries TRBV4-1 and TRBJ2-7; a weak D match, TRBD1 (6 bases). Trimming cost V 0 bases and J 3 bases, with 15 bases left between them. The CDR3 consists of 16 residues. Germline loops: CDR1 MGHRA, CDR2 YSYEKL. CDR3 in amino acids: CASSQDFPGQSYEQYF. For the CDR3, the DNA is TGCGCCAGCAGCCAAGATTTTCCCGGACAGAGCTACGAGCAGTACTTC.

The CDR3: CASSIVADSYEQYF. Here the CDR3 DNA reads TGTGCCAGTAGTATAGTGGCGGATTCCTACGAGCAGTACTTC. The rearrangement links TRBV19 to TRBJ2-7; D is uncertain. The CDR3 covers 14 residues. Germline CDR1 reads LNHDA; CDR2 reads SQIVND (reference sequence). Trimming removed 1 base from V and 1 base from J, with 8 bases in between. Supplemented by reference TRBV19 and TRBJ2-7, the full variable domain reads DGGITQSPKYLFRKEGQNVTLSCEQNLNHDAMYWYRQDPGQGLRLIYYSQIVNDFQKGDIAEGYSVSREKKESFPLTVTSAQKNPTAFYLCASSIVADSYEQYFGPGTRLTVT.

A remark on this clone: At the DNA level, this CDR3 is encoded by other sequences in the same sample as well. V is TRBV27 and J is TRBJ2-7; tentatively, D is TRBD2 (6 bases). The V gene lost 2 bases and the J gene lost 2 bases, with 7 bases spanning the gap. Germline V gene lookup returns CDR1 MNHEY and CDR2 SMNVEV (reference sequence). The CDR3 runs 13 residues. The CDR3 protein is CASSLAGTYEQYF. DNA for the CDR3: TGTGCCAGCAGTTTAGCGGGGACCTACGAGCAGTACTTC.

The V gene is TRBV6-5, the J gene TRBJ2-7, with TRBD1 identical over 8 bases. This CDR3 is 16 amino acids long. The J segment lost 0 bases and the V segment lost 1 base, leaving 5 bases of the junction unmatched. The germline V gene has CDR1 MNHEY and CDR2 SVGAGI. CDR3 sequence reads: CASSYFTGGGSYEQYF. The CDR3 DNA sequence: TGTGCCAGCAGTTACTTTACAGGGGGAGGCTCCTACGAGCAGTACTTC.

The chain recombines TRBV27 with TRBJ1-6, with D tentatively TRBD1 (6 bases). CDR1 is MNHEY and CDR2 is SMNVEV in the germline V gene (reference sequence). V was cut by 3 bases and J by 7 bases, with 10 bases left in between. The CDR3 has 14 residues. The DNA of the CDR3 is TGTGCCAGCAGTTTTTTACAGGGAAATTCACCCCTCCACTTT. This sequence encodes CASSFLQGNSPLHF.

The chain employs TRBV14 and TRBJ1-2; D may be TRBD1 (5 bases). V shed 0 bases and J shed 2 bases, with 19 bases lying between them. This CDR3 spans 18 amino acids. From germline, CDR1 is SGHDN and CDR2 FVKESK. The CDR3 loop is CASSQDSKGVHLNYGYTF. In nucleotides, the CDR3 is TGTGCCAGCAGCCAAGATTCCAAAGGGGTTCATTTGAACTATGGCTACACCTTC.

This clone has just one count. This chain links TRBV6-6 with TRBJ2-3; tentatively, D is TRBD2 (5 bases). Germline CDR1 MNHNY, CDR2 SVGAGI (reference sequence). CDR3 length equals 16 residues. Trimming left V 3 bases short and J 1 base short, with 14 bases between. The CDR3 is CASSYEDWPRTDTQYF. In nucleotides, the CDR3 is TGTGCCAGCAGTTATGAGGACTGGCCCCGCACAGATACGCAGTATTTT.

The V call is TRBV21-1, the J call TRBJ2-2. TRBV21-1 corresponds to a pseudogene. This CDR3 has 14 amino acids. The CDR3 protein is CASSKARATGELFF. The CDR3, as DNA: TGTGCCAGCAGCAAAGCTCGGGCCACCGGGGAGCTGTTTTTT.

The chain combines TRBV5-4 with TRBJ2-5; the D gene is possibly TRBD2 (5 bases). The length of the CDR3 is 14 residues. CDR1 is SGHNT and CDR2 is YYREEE in the germline V gene (reference sequence). The CDR3 region has the DNA TGTTCCCCTAGCCCGAGCCTAATGGGCGAGACCCAGTACTTC. Translating it yields CSPSPSLMGETQYF.

V and J are TRBV7-8 and TRBJ1-4, with 7 positions matching TRBD1. Germline trimming cut 4 bases from V and 7 bases from J; bases unmatched to any gene: 6. Looked up from germline, CDR1 is SGHVS and CDR2 is FQNEAQ. The CDR3 sequence is 14 residues long. In DNA form, the CDR3 reads TGTGCCAGCAGCTACACAGGGGAAGGTGAAAAACTGTTTTTT. Its protein is CASSYTGEGEKLFF. Together with reference TRBV7-8 and TRBJ1-4, the CDR3 gives the full variable domain: GAGVSQSPRYKVAKRGQDVALRCDPISGHVSLFWYQQALGQGPEFLTYFQNEAQLDKSGLPSDRFFAERPEGSVSTLKIQRTQQEDSAVYLCASSYTGEGEKLFFGSGTQLSVL.

The genes are TRBV11-2 and TRBJ1-4; TRBD1 matches at 7 bases. Germline loops: CDR1 SGHAT, CDR2 FQNNGV. CDR3 length: 17 amino acids. With 5 bases clipped from V and 3 bases from J, the junction kept 12 bases outside the gene matches. CDR3 bases: TGTGCCAGCAGCACCTCGACAGGGCTCTTAGCTAATGAAAAACTGTTTTTT. Protein product: CASSTSTGLLANEKLFF.